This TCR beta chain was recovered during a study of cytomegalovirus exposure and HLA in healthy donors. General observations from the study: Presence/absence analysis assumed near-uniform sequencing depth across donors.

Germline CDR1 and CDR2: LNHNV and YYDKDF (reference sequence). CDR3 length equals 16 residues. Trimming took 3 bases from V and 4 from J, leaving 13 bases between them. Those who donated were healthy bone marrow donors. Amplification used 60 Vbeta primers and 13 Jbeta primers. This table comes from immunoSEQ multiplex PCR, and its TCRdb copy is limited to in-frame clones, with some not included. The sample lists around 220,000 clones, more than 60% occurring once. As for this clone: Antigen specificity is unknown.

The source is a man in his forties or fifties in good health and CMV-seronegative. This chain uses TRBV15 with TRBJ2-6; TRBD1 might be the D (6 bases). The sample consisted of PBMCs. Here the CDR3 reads CATSRVTGFGANVLTF. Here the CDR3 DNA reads TGTGCCACCAGCAGGGTCACAGGGTTCGGGGCCAACGTCCTGACTTTC.